This TCR beta chain was found in a study of blood T cell repertoires in COVID-19. Study at large: Sample material is recorded as cDNA or gDNA derived from T cells, B-cell-depleted T cells, or PBMCs.

CDR3 length equals 12 residues. V shed 6 bases and J shed 2 bases, with 8 bases lying between them. Germline CDR1 reads MNHEY; CDR2 reads SVGEGT. The Seattle site enrolled patients during active infection and followed them longitudinally. As handled by the study authors: Nucleated cell counts were estimated from reference gene primer amplification. Method: immunoSEQ multiplex PCR; TCRdb's copy keeps in-frame clones and lacks some. That table supplies the V and J calls and clone size; D and trimming were determined from the DNA. The profile shows about 50,000 clones, 81% of them singletons. Material for sequencing was peripheral blood. This chain links TRBV6-2 or TRBV6-3 with TRBJ2-7; tentatively, D is TRBD1 (5 bases). This receptor was taken from a woman over 75 with COVID-19, enrolled during active disease. The CDR3 DNA sequence: TGTGCCAGCAGCACGACAGCCTACGAGCAGTACTTC. This translates into CASSTTAYEQYF.